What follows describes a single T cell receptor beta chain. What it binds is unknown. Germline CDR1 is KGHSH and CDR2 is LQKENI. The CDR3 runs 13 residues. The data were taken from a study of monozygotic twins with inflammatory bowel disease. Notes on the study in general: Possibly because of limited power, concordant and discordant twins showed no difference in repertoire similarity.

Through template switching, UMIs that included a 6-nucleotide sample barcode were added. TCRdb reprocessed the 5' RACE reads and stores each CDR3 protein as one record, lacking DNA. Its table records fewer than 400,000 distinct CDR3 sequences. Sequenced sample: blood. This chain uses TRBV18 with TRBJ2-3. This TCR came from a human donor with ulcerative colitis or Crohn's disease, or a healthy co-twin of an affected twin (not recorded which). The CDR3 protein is CASLESATDTQYF.